The 17 T cell receptor beta chains reported below all come from one sample, sequenced in a study of cytotoxic CD8 clonotypes in ibrutinib-treated CLL. Clones were read by immunoSEQ multiplex PCR, and TCRdb kept only the in-frame ones, dropping some. The sample lists about 68,000 clones, 90% occurring once. The input for sequencing was PBMCs, taken after 12 months of ibrutinib treatment. These receptors were collected from a human donor with chronic lymphocytic leukemia.

This clone appeared a single time. V is TRBV9 and J is TRBJ2-7; D uncertain. The V end lost 4 bases, the J end lost 0 bases, and 17 bases lay between the germline ends. The germline CDR1 and CDR2 sequences are SGDLS and YYNGEE. CDR3 length: 16 residues. The CDR3 DNA reads TGTGCCAGCAGCCCCTCTTTTGGTGGCTACTCCTACGAGCAGTACTTC. Protein: CASSPSFGGYSYEQYF.

The chain employs TRBV11-3 and TRBJ2-5; no definite D call. CDR1 SGHNT and CDR2 YENEEA come from the germline V gene. The V end lost 1 base, the J end lost 1 base, and 10 bases lay between the germline ends. This CDR3 contains 15 residues. CDR3 amino acids: CASSLVVGIQETQYF. CDR3 nucleotide sequence: TGTGCCAGCAGCTTAGTTGTGGGAATCCAAGAGACCCAGTACTTC.

V gene TRBV20-1 combines with J gene TRBJ2-1; D not resolved. V was shortened by 5 bases and J by 8 bases, with 10 bases between the two germline ends. Germline CDR1 DFQATT, CDR2 SNEGSKA (reference sequence). The CDR3 sequence is 11 residues long. The CDR3 coding sequence is TGCAGTGCTGTCATTGGCTATGAGCAGTTCTTC. This codes for CSAVIGYEQFF.

The V call is TRBV7-2, the J call TRBJ1-3; 9 bases fit TRBD1. The CDR3 covers 17 residues. J lost 1 base, V lost 0 bases, and 4 bases had no gene match. Germline V gene lookup returns CDR1 SGHTA and CDR2 FQGNSA. In DNA form, the CDR3 reads TGTGCCAGCAGCTTAGCCCTACAGGGGGCGTCTGGAAACACCATATATTTT. Amino acid sequence: CASSLALQGASGNTIYF.

This chain uses TRBV4-1 with TRBJ2-7; 10 bases are a match to TRBD2. The CDR3 extends over 14 amino acids. Germline CDR1 MGHRA, CDR2 YSYEKL. Germline trimming cut 4 bases from V and 4 bases from J; bases unmatched to any gene: 4. The DNA for the CDR3 is TGCGCCAGCAGCCCCAGCGGGAGGGCTTACGAGCAGTACTTC. Protein product: CASSPSGRAYEQYF.

The gene calls are TRBV6-6 and TRBJ1-2; TRBD1 might be the D (6 bases). The CDR3 loop spans 14 amino acids. CDR1 is MNHNY and CDR2 is SVGAGI in the germline V gene (reference sequence). V lost 0 bases, J lost 7 bases, and 12 bases lay in between. The CDR3: CASSYSQGMGGYTF. CDR3 DNA: TGTGCCAGCAGTTACTCGCAGGGGATGGGTGGCTACACCTTC.

The rearrangement joins TRBV13 to TRBJ2-3; D remains unclear. The V gene lost 10 bases and the J gene lost 6 bases, with 17 bases spanning the gap. The CDR3 is made up of 13 amino acids. Germline CDR1 and CDR2: PRHDT and FYEKMQ (reference sequence). This CDR3 is CATDAAARDTQYF. As DNA, the CDR3 is TGTGCCACCGACGCGGCGGCCAGGGATACGCAGTATTTT.

This chain joins TRBV7-9 and TRBJ2-1; D uncertain. Between the trimmed V and J ends, which lost 1 base and 8 bases, there was a span of 6 bases. The CDR3 totals 12 residues. CDR1 SEHNR and CDR2 FQNEAQ come from the germline V gene (reference sequence). Written as DNA, the CDR3 is TGTGCCAGCAGCTTAGAGGTTGATGAGCAGTTCTTC. Translation: CASSLEVDEQFF. The full variable domain, completed using reference TRBV7-9 and TRBJ2-1, is DTGVSQNPRHKITKRGQNVTFRCDPISEHNRLYWYRQTLGQGPEFLTYFQNEAQLEKSRLLSDRFSAERPKGSFSTLEIQRTEQGDSAMYLCASSLEVDEQFFGPGTRLTVL.

The chain employs TRBV4-2 and TRBJ1-5; 10 bases fit TRBD1. CDR1 is LGHNA and CDR2 is YNFKEQ in the germline V gene. This CDR3 has 15 residues. With 5 bases clipped from V and 6 bases from J, the junction kept 7 bases outside the gene matches. Here the CDR3 reads CASSSTGGSGQPQHF. Here the CDR3 DNA reads TGTGCCAGCAGCTCGACAGGGGGCTCGGGTCAGCCCCAGCATTTT.

CDR3 amino acids: CASSLGTNQPQHF. CDR3 sequence (DNA): TGTGCCAGCAGCCTGGGGACCAATCAGCCCCAGCATTTT. The chain is built from TRBV7-6 and TRBJ1-5, with D maybe TRBD1 (5 bases). Trimming cost V 5 bases and J 3 bases, with 8 bases left between them. The CDR3 is 13 amino acids. Germline V gives CDR1 SGHVS, CDR2 FNYEAQ.

The V call is TRBV4-1, the J call TRBJ1-1; D is unclear. The germline V gene encodes CDR1 MGHRA and CDR2 YSYEKL. This CDR3 contains 16 residues. V was shortened by 7 bases and J by 0 bases, with 18 bases between the two germline ends. CDR3 sequence reads: CASKVADHVVNTEAFF. As DNA, the CDR3 is TGCGCCAGCAAGGTGGCGGACCACGTCGTGAACACTGAAGCTTTCTTT.

The chain joins TRBV12-5 to TRBJ2-3; D not certain. Germline V gene sequence: CDR1 LGHNT, CDR2 FRNRAP. The CDR3 has 14 residues. The germline V and J ends were trimmed by 4 bases and 2 bases, with 10 bases remaining between them. The CDR3 sequence is CASGSVQITDTQYF. In nucleotides, the CDR3 is TGTGCTAGTGGTTCGGTTCAGATCACAGATACGCAGTATTTT.

V gene TRBV4-3 combines with J gene TRBJ1-1; D unclear. The germline V gene has CDR1 LGHNA and CDR2 YSLEER. Trimming removed 0 bases from V and 8 bases from J, with 10 bases in between. The CDR3 is made up of 13 amino acids. The CDR3 loop is CASSQDRGREAFF. CDR3 nucleotide sequence: TGCGCCAGCAGCCAAGATCGGGGAAGGGAAGCTTTCTTT.

This clone has more than one count but fewer than ten. At one end the junction does not follow the germline gene, possibly because of a read error. CDR3 DNA: TGTGCCAGCACTGAACGAGGGTTTAGCAATCAGCCCCAGCATTTT. This gives the protein CASTERGFSNQPQHF. V usage is TRBV6-1 and J usage is TRBJ1-5; D is ambiguous. Germline values: CDR1 MNHNS, CDR2 SASEGT. The CDR3 loop spans 15 amino acids.

The genes are TRBV19 and TRBJ2-3, with TRBD2 matching 14 bases. Germline V CDR1 and CDR2: LNHDA, SQIVND (reference sequence). The CDR3 runs 17 residues. Trimming cost V 7 bases and J 3 bases; bases outside gene matches: 9. The CDR3 spells CASTRGTSGSRTDTQYF. The CDR3 DNA follows: TGTGCCAGTACCCGCGGGACTAGCGGGAGTAGGACAGATACGCAGTATTTT.

In regard to this clone: Within the sample, other DNA sequences also encode this same CDR3. This chain joins TRBV7-6 and TRBJ2-7; 10 nucleotides align to TRBD2. The CDR3 spans 17 residues. Per the germline V gene, CDR1 is SGHVS and CDR2 is FNYEAQ. V trimming: 5 bases; J trimming: 0 bases; junction bases outside the gene matches: 10. The CDR3 reads CASSDSALAGGSYEQYF. As DNA, the CDR3 is TGTGCCAGCAGCGATAGCGCGTTAGCGGGAGGCTCCTACGAGCAGTACTTC.

CDR3 region: CAWSSGQGNYGYTF. DNA for the CDR3: TGTGCCTGGAGTTCGGGACAGGGGAACTATGGCTACACCTTC. The rearrangement joins TRBV30 to TRBJ1-2, with 10 positions matching TRBD1. The V and J ends lost 2 bases and 2 bases, in that order; junction bases with no gene match: 2. The CDR3 loop spans 14 amino acids. Germline V gene data show CDR1 as GTSNPN and CDR2 as SVGIG (reference sequence).